What follows are 9 T cell receptor beta chains derived from one specimen sequenced in a study of early T cells in non-severe SARS-CoV-2 infection. TCRdb fed the 5' RACE reads into MiXCR, producing one record per CDR3 protein. Found here are tens of thousands of distinct CDR3 sequences, more than 9% of them singletons; the top ten hold 6.5%. Sequencing input: whole blood. All receptors come from an adult who was a healthcare worker with PCR-confirmed SARS-CoV-2 infection or an uninfected control (not recorded which).

This clonotype was seen a handful of times. The rearrangement uses TRBV7-2 and TRBJ2-7, with D perhaps matching TRBD1 or TRBD2 (5 bases each). The CDR3 sequence is 15 residues long. CDR1 is SGHTA and CDR2 is FQGNSA in the germline V gene. Trimming pared 2 bases from V and 0 bases from J, leaving 11 bases between. In DNA, the CDR3 is TGTGCCAGCAGCTTAACGAGGGGAAGCTCCTACGAGCAGTACTTC. Protein sequence: CASSLTRGSSYEQYF.

This clonotype appeared many times. J is TRBJ2-2 and V is TRBV18; D unresolved. The V and J ends lost 4 bases and 5 bases respectively, with 8 bases between them. CDR3 size: 13 residues. CDR1 is KGHSH and CDR2 is LQKENI in the germline V gene. CDR3 DNA sequence: TGTGCCAGCTCACTGGATATTACCGGGGAGCTGTTTTTT. It encodes CASSLDITGELFF.

This clonotype was picked up a small number of times. The V gene is TRBV19, the J gene TRBJ2-7; 9 bases match TRBD1. The CDR3 has 15 amino acids. The trim removed 5 bases at V and 1 base at J, leaving 6 bases unmatched. Germline assignment: CDR1 LNHDA and CDR2 SQIVND (reference sequence). Here the CDR3 DNA reads TGTGCCAGTAGTTCCTCGACAGGGGGGTCCTACGAGCAGTACTTC. It encodes CASSSSTGGSYEQYF.

The table lists this clonotype with many counts. The chain joins TRBV7-9 to TRBJ2-3; D not resolved. In germline, CDR1 is SEHNR, CDR2 FQNEAQ (reference sequence). The CDR3 is 15 residues long. V was pared by 0 bases and J by 3 bases, with 10 bases between. Here the CDR3 DNA reads TGTGCCAGCAGCTTAGCCTCGCGTGCAACAGATACGCAGTATTTT. This gives the protein CASSLASRATDTQYF.

This clonotype occurred many times. The genes are TRBV12-3 or TRBV12-4 and TRBJ2-3; unclear D gene. V lost 5 bases, J lost 0 bases, and 9 bases lay in between. The CDR3 runs to 14 residues. The chain's CDR3 is CASSESYSTDTQYF. DNA of the CDR3: TGTGCCAGCAGTGAATCGTACAGCACAGATACGCAGTATTTT.

A few counts support this clonotype. V usage is TRBV7-2 and J usage is TRBJ1-2; no definite D call. This CDR3 comprises 14 residues. V was cut by 5 bases and J by 7 bases, with 17 bases left in between. Germline V gene sequence: CDR1 SGHTA, CDR2 FQGNSA. The CDR3 here is CASSRRTLLTGYTF. CDR3 sequence (DNA): TGTGCCAGCAGCCGTCGGACTCTCCTAACTGGCTACACCTTC.

The gene calls are TRBV18 and TRBJ1-3; D is unclear. The CDR3 is made up of 15 amino acids. Trimming removed 1 base from V and 8 bases from J, with 15 bases in between. The germline V gene has CDR1 KGHSH and CDR2 LQKENI. The CDR3 DNA follows: TGTGCCAGCTCACCACGGTCTCGAAGATCGGACACCATATATTTT. Protein product: CASSPRSRRSDTIYF.

The CDR3 is CAISGTNQPQHF. The CDR3 DNA is TGTGCCATCAGTGGGACAAATCAGCCCCAGCATTTT. The chain joins TRBV10-3 to TRBJ1-5; D perhaps matches TRBD1 (5 bases). V was cut by 4 bases and J by 4 bases, with 5 bases left in between. Germline V CDR1 and CDR2: ENHRY, SYGVKD. CDR3 length: 12 residues.

This clonotype came up a few times. This chain uses TRBV20-1 with TRBJ2-7, with 8 bases lining up with TRBD1. CDR1 is DFQATT and CDR2 is SNEGSKA in the germline V gene (reference sequence). This CDR3 comprises 15 residues. With 0 bases clipped from V and 3 bases from J, the junction kept 7 bases outside the gene matches. The CDR3 region is CSARDERTGRYEQYF. In DNA form, the CDR3 reads TGCAGTGCTAGAGATGAGAGGACAGGGCGCTACGAGCAGTACTTC.